A selection of T cell receptor beta chains follows, all from one sample in a study of vaccination effects on CD4 cells after COVID-19. TCRdb's copy holds only in-frame clones and misses some; the assay was immunoSEQ multiplex PCR. Of approximately 37,000 clones in the sample, approximately 72% are singletons; the top ten hold 3%. These TCRs are of unknown antigen specificity. Sequences were derived from CD4+ T cells from PBMCs cultured without peptide, sampled before COVID-19 vaccination. The source is a human donor who received a COVID-19 vaccine. CDR3s include the opening cysteine and the closing phenylalanine or tryptophan. The D gene is left open where the match is weak. Some rows have no size entry. The others give once, few or many, or a class for an expanded clone.

V gene	J gene	D gene	clone size	CDR3 protein	CDR3 DNA
TRBV7-2	TRBJ1-1	TRBD1	.	CASSGGTGQTEAFF	TGTGCCAGCAGCGGAGGGACAGGGCAGACTGAAGCTTTCTTT
TRBV14	TRBJ2-7	TRBD1	.	CASRPSGGRYEQYF	TGTGCCAGCAGACCCTCAGGGGGCAGGTACGAGCAGTACTTC
TRBV11-2	TRBJ1-1	.	.	CASSSLQGLMNTEAFF	TGTGCCAGCAGCTCCTTACAGGGATTAATGAACACTGAAGCTTTCTTT
TRBV2	TRBJ2-4	TRBD2	.	CASKLAGGPEGAKNIQYF	TGTGCCAGCAAACTAGCGGGAGGGCCGGAGGGGGCCAAAAACATTCAGTACTTC
TRBV27	TRBJ2-7	.	.	CASSYSMLRGAYEQYF	TGTGCCAGCAGTTATTCTATGCTGAGGGGGGCCTACGAGCAGTACTTC
TRBV18	TRBJ2-1	.	.	CASSLAAYNEQFF	TGTGCCAGCTCACTAGCAGCTTACAATGAGCAGTTCTTC
TRBV5-1	TRBJ2-1	TRBD2	.	CASSLAESSYNEQFF	TGCGCCAGCAGTCTAGCGGAGAGCTCCTACAATGAGCAGTTCTTC
TRBV10-3	TRBJ2-7	TRBD2	.	CAISVPGTSASKEQYF	TGTGCCATCAGTGTTCCCGGGACTAGCGCGAGTAAAGAGCAGTACTTC
TRBV15	TRBJ1-1	.	.	CATSSPTGAFF	TGTGCCACCAGCAGCCCCACGGGGGCTTTCTTT
TRBV3-1/TRBV3-2	TRBJ2-5	TRBD2	once	CASWLAGAETQYF	TGTGCCAGCTGGCTAGCGGGGGCTGAGACCCAGTACTTC
TRBV19	TRBJ1-1	.	.	CASSIRQGIRTEAFF	TGTGCCAGTAGTATAAGGCAGGGAATAAGGACTGAAGCTTTCTTT
TRBV19	TRBJ2-5	TRBD2	.	CASSTGLAGRETQYF	TGTGCCAGTAGTACGGGACTAGCGGGGAGAGAGACCCAGTACTTC
TRBV11-2	TRBJ2-1	TRBD2	.	CASSTRTSDNEQFF	TGTGCCAGCAGCACCAGGACTAGCGATAATGAGCAGTTCTTC
TRBV29-1	TRBJ1-1	.	few	CSVGRNMNTEAFF	TGCAGCGTTGGACGGAACATGAACACTGAAGCTTTCTTT
TRBV27	TRBJ2-5	.	.	CASSFRGQETQYF	TGTGCCAGCAGTTTTCGGGGCCAAGAGACCCAGTACTTC
TRBV5-1	TRBJ2-1	.	.	CASSLGQANNEQFF	TGCGCCAGCAGCTTGGGACAGGCTAACAATGAGCAGTTCTTC
TRBV20-1	TRBJ1-1	.	.	CSASRQPGNTEAFF	TGCAGTGCTAGTCGACAGCCCGGGAACACTGAAGCTTTCTTT
TRBV29-1	TRBJ2-1	.	once	CSVDMDEQFF	TGCAGCGTTGATATGGATGAGCAGTTCTTC
TRBV6-4	TRBJ1-5	.	few	CASSEAGGNQPQHF	TGTGCCAGCAGTGAGGCTGGGGGCAATCAGCCCCAGCATTTT
TRBV9	TRBJ2-6	.	.	CASSADGFLYGANVLTF	TGTGCCAGCAGCGCCGACGGATTCCTGTACGGGGCCAACGTCCTGACTTTC
TRBV30	TRBJ2-1	.	.	CAWRGAAKSYNEQFF	TGTGCCTGGAGAGGGGCGGCGAAGTCCTACAATGAGCAGTTCTTC
TRBV29-1	TRBJ2-1	TRBD2	.	CSVEYGGREFF	TGCAGCGTTGAATACGGCGGGAGGGAGTTCTTC
TRBV4-1	TRBJ1-2	.	few	CASSDWAKRGHGYTF	TGCGCCAGCAGCGATTGGGCCAAGAGAGGGCATGGCTACACCTTC
TRBV18	TRBJ2-7	.	once	CASSPPLGARTSYEQYF	TGTGCCAGCTCACCACCTCTGGGGGCACGGACCTCCTACGAGCAGTACTTC
TRBV5-1	TRBJ1-2	.	few	CASRPGGDYGYTF	TGCGCCAGCAGACCCGGGGGGGACTATGGCTACACCTTC
TRBV23-1	TRBJ2-3	.	few	CASSQSYLGFTDTQYF	TGCGCCAGCAGTCAATCGTATCTGGGATTCACAGATACGCAGTATTTT
TRBV9	TRBJ2-1	.	.	CASGARNEQFF	TGTGCCAGCGGAGCGCGCAATGAGCAGTTCTTC
TRBV10-3	TRBJ2-2	.	once	CAISEGPGTGELFF	TGTGCCATCAGTGAGGGTCCAGGGACCGGGGAGCTGTTTTTT
TRBV5-1	TRBJ1-1	.	few	CASSLFRGTEAFF	TGCGCCAGCAGCTTGTTTCGGGGCACTGAAGCTTTCTTT
TRBV4-2	TRBJ2-2	TRBD2	few	CASSPPGGRVTGELFF	TGTGCCAGCAGCCCTCCCGGCGGGAGGGTCACCGGGGAGCTGTTTTTT
TRBV10-3	TRBJ2-1	TRBD2	.	CAIRAGGLAAYNEQFF	TGTGCCATTCGGGCCGGGGGACTAGCGGCCTACAATGAGCAGTTCTTC
TRBV6-6	TRBJ1-1	.	.	CARVGGFRMNTEAFF	TGTGCCAGGGTAGGGGGATTTAGAATGAACACTGAAGCTTTCTTT
TRBV28	TRBJ2-3	TRBD2	.	CASTLAGTDTQYF	TGTGCCAGCACACTAGCGGGCACAGATACGCAGTATTTT
TRBV30	TRBJ2-7	TRBD1	.	CAWSDGQGSVGDQYF	TGTGCCTGGAGTGATGGACAGGGGAGTGTTGGGGACCAGTACTTC
TRBV7-9	TRBJ2-1	.	.	CASSLDLGNEQFF	TGTGCCAGCAGCTTAGATCTGGGGAATGAGCAGTTCTTC
TRBV18	TRBJ2-7	TRBD1	.	CASSPDRGSEQYF	TGTGCCAGCTCACCAGACAGGGGGAGCGAGCAGTACTTC
TRBV5-4	TRBJ2-7	.	.	CASSLVRGAGGSLYEQYF	TGTGCCAGCAGCTTGGTTCGGGGGGCCGGGGGCTCCCTCTACGAGCAGTACTTC
TRBV6-2/TRBV6-3	TRBJ2-5	TRBD2	.	CASSYAGVRWETQYF	TGTGCCAGCAGTTACGCGGGAGTCCGTTGGGAGACCCAGTACTTC
TRBV20-1	TRBJ2-4	.	.	CSALRGSIQYF	TGCAGTGCCCTAAGAGGGTCCATTCAGTACTTC